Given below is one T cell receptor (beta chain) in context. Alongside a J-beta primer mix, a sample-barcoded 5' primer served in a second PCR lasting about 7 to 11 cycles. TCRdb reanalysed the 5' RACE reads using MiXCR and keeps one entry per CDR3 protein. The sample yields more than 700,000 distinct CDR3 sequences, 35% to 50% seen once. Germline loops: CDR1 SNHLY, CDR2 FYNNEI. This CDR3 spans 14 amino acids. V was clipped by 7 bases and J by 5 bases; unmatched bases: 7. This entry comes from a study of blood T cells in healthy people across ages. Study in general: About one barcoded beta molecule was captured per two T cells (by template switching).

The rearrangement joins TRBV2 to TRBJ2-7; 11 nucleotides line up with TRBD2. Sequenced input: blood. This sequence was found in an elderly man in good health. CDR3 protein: CASTPVAGGNEQYF. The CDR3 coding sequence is TGTGCCAGCACCCCCGTAGCGGGAGGGAACGAGCAGTACTTC. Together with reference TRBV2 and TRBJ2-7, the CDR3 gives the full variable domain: EPEVTQTPSHQVTQMGQEVILRCVPISNHLYFYWYRQILGQKVEFLVSFYNNEISEKSEIFDDQFSVERPDGSNFTLKIRSTKLEDSAMYFCASTPVAGGNEQYFGPGTRLTVT.